Reported below is one T cell receptor (beta chain). The clone's antigen remains unknown. Nothing much larger sits one base from this clone, and base qualities are not available. The data belong to a study of control samples from healthy donors and cancer patients (dated by TCRdb to between 2020 and 2021). Libraries were made using the immunoSEQ multiplex PCR assay. TCRdb took over this immuneACCESS table, retaining in-frame rearrangements with V and J assigned. Such tables are incomplete; in checked studies, under half of the missing clones stem from an unresolved V gene, and the remainder is unexplained. The sample has 110,000 or so clones on record, 89% of them singletons. The leading ten clones occupy 30% to 50% of the sample. Measured from the cysteine to the phenylalanine, the CDR3 is 15 residues long. The read is trimmed to its CDR3 DNA, 45 bases read in frame from base 1. V is reduced by 2 bases and J by 0 bases, leaving a spacing of 10 bases between them. The germline V gene provides CDR1 SGHTA and CDR2 FQGNSA.

Sequenced material: blood. This TCR was sampled from a man aged 50 or older in good health. The chain links TRBV7-2 with TRBJ1-1, with no D gene named confidently. Read as DNA, the sequence is TGTGCCAGCAGCTTATATAGGCTTATGAACACTGAAGCTTTCTTT. It encodes CASSLYRLMNTEAFF. Where the CDR3 stops, the reference TRBV7-2 and TRBJ1-1 genes take over; the full variable domain is GAGVSQSPSNKVTEKGKDVELRCDPISGHTALYWYRQSLGQGLEFLIYFQGNSAPDKSGLPSDRFSAERTGGSVSTLTIQRTQQEDSAVYLCASSLYRLMNTEAFFGQGTRLTVV.